A single sample is the source of the 18 T cell receptor beta chains below, sequenced in a study of T cells after yellow fever vaccination. Via MiXCR, TCRdb re-called the 5' RACE reads, giving one row per CDR3 protein. The table has about 110,000 distinct CDR3 sequences, approximately 8.4% seen once. The sequenced sample was CD8+ T cells sorted from PBMCs, obtained 45 days after the yellow fever booster vaccination. The receptor source for this set is a man aged 30 to 45 who received the YFV17D yellow fever vaccine.

The sample holds a few counts of this clonotype. The V gene is TRBV18, the J gene TRBJ2-7; weak D call: TRBD2 (5 bases). This CDR3 is 13 amino acids long. Germline loops: CDR1 KGHSH, CDR2 LQKENI. V gave up 0 bases and J gave up 5 bases, with 8 bases separating them. This CDR3 is CASSPPGDDEQYF. In DNA form, the CDR3 reads TGTGCCAGCTCACCACCGGGAGACGACGAGCAGTACTTC. The full variable domain, completed using reference TRBV18 and TRBJ2-7, is NAGVMQNPRHLVRRRGQEARLRCSPMKGHSHVYWYRQLPEEGLKFMVYLQKENIIDESGMPKERFSAEFPKEGPSILRIQQVVRGDSAAYFCASSPPGDDEQYFGPGTRLTVT.

Comments on this clonotype: With a much larger clone just one base away, this may be a read error. The genes are TRBV10-3 and TRBJ2-5, with TRBD2 identical over 7 bases. The CDR3 runs to 13 residues. Germline lookup yields CDR1 ENHRY and CDR2 SYGVKD. V lost 3 bases and J lost 7; bases outside the gene matches: 5. CDR3 protein: CAISEAGKGTQYF. The CDR3, as DNA: TGTGCCATCAGTGAAGCGGGAAAAGGGACCCAGTACTTC.

J is TRBJ2-7 and V is TRBV11-2; D possibly corresponds to TRBD1 (6 bases). Germline V gives CDR1 SGHAT, CDR2 FQNNGV. This CDR3 comprises 15 residues. The ends were cut back, 5 bases at V and 0 bases at J, with 14 bases in the middle. DNA of the CDR3: TGTGCCAGCAGCCAGGGGCTGGGTAGCTCCTACGAGCAGTACTTC. Amino acids: CASSQGLGSSYEQYF. Full variable domain (rest looked up from reference TRBV11-2 and TRBJ2-7): EAGVAQSPRYKIIEKRQSVAFWCNPISGHATLYWYQQILGQGPKLLIQFQNNGVVDDSQLPKDRFSAERLKGVDSTLKIQPAKLEDSAVYLCASSQGLGSSYEQYFGPGTRLTVT.

The genes are TRBV9 and TRBJ2-3; a possible D gene is TRBD1 (5 bases). V was pared by 4 bases and J by 0 bases, with 15 bases between. The CDR3 is made up of 16 amino acids. In germline, CDR1 is SGDLS, CDR2 YYNGEE. The CDR3, as DNA: TGTGCCAGCAGCCCAGGCAGGGTGGCTAGCACAGATACGCAGTATTTT. Its translation: CASSPGRVASTDTQYF.

This clonotype occurred a few times. This rearrangement joins TRBV5-4 to TRBJ2-7; D is undetermined. CDR3 size: 12 residues. CDR1 is SGHNT, CDR2 YYREEE, per germline (reference sequence). Trimming pared 4 bases from V and 0 bases from J, leaving 5 bases between. The CDR3 region has the DNA TGTGCCAGCAGCGAACTCTCCTACGAGCAGTACTTC. This translates into CASSELSYEQYF.

In this sample, this clonotype turned up many times. The chain uses TRBV19 and TRBJ2-7, with unresolved D. This CDR3 is built from 12 residues. CDR1 is LNHDA and CDR2 is SQIVND in the germline V gene (reference sequence). Trimming left V 3 bases short and J 4 bases short, with 7 bases between. The CDR3: CASSMGNYEQYF. Here the CDR3 DNA reads TGTGCCAGTAGTATGGGTAATTACGAGCAGTACTTC.

In its sample, this clonotype was seen once. Since a much larger clone is just one base distant, this may be a read error. This chain links TRBV6-5 with TRBJ2-7; TRBD2 matches at 9 bases. Germline V gene lookup returns CDR1 MNHEY and CDR2 SVGAGI. The CDR3 is 17 residues long. The ends lost 0 bases at V and 6 bases at J; junction bases unmatched: 12. This CDR3 is CASSYSVVAGVFGEQYF. The CDR3 bases are TGTGCCAGCAGTTACTCGGTGGTAGCGGGAGTGTTCGGCGAGCAGTACTTC.

This clonotype was recorded at least ten times. The chain employs TRBV11-2 and TRBJ2-7; TRBD1 matches at 9 bases. J gave up 1 base and V 5 bases, and 9 bases lay outside the gene matches. There are 16 residues in the CDR3. Per germline, CDR1 SGHAT and CDR2 FQNNGV. In DNA, the CDR3 is TGTGCCAGCAGCCGTTGGGACAGGGAAGTGTCCTACGAGCAGTACTTC. Translation gives CASSRWDREVSYEQYF.

To note about this clonotype: A clone one base away is much larger, so this may be a read error. V is TRBV6-5 and J is TRBJ2-5, with D perhaps matching TRBD1 (6 bases). The germline gives CDR1 MNHEY, CDR2 SVGAGI. V lost 4 bases, J lost 4 bases, and 13 bases lay in between. This CDR3 has 14 residues. CDR3 sequence (DNA): TGTGCCAGCAGTTTAAATGTAGGGGGAGAGACCCAGTACTTC. Its protein is CASSLNVGGETQYF.

This clonotype was counted once. A much larger clone differs from this one at a single base, so this may be a read error. The gene calls are TRBV7-9 and TRBJ2-1; 7 nucleotides align to TRBD2. CDR3 size: 15 residues. CDR1 and CDR2 from the germline V gene are SEHNR and FQNEAQ (reference sequence). The V segment lost 3 bases and the J segment 8 bases; nucleotides outside the gene matches: 10. DNA for the CDR3: TGTGCCAGCAGCTTTACGCTAGCGGATTACGATGAGCAGTTCTTC. As protein: CASSFTLADYDEQFF. The variable domain in full, completed from reference TRBV7-9 and TRBJ2-1, reads DTGVSQNPRHKITKRGQNVTFRCDPISEHNRLYWYRQTLGQGPEFLTYFQNEAQLEKSRLLSDRFSAERPKGSFSTLEIQRTEQGDSAMYLCASSFTLADYDEQFFGPGTRLTVL.

This clonotype was recorded at least ten times. This chain links TRBV4-3 with TRBJ2-7; 8 nucleotides match TRBD2. The CDR3 has 14 amino acids. Germline lookup yields CDR1 LGHNA and CDR2 YSLEER. V lost 5 bases and J lost 2; bases outside the gene matches: 5. The CDR3 loop is CASSYIAGPYEQYF. Here the CDR3 DNA reads TGCGCCAGCAGCTATATAGCGGGACCCTACGAGCAGTACTTC.

This clonotype was counted many times. The V and J genes are TRBV6-1 and TRBJ2-3, with 8 bases lining up with TRBD2. The CDR3 consists of 14 residues. Trimming took 5 bases from V and 2 from J; bases not matched to a gene: 3. Germline V gene lookup returns CDR1 MNHNS and CDR2 SASEGT. The CDR3 spells CASSLAGPTDTQYF. CDR3 coding DNA: TGTGCCAGCAGTCTAGCGGGTCCCACAGATACGCAGTATTTT.

This clonotype was recorded at least ten times. The rearrangement links TRBV14 to TRBJ2-7; weak D call: TRBD1 (6 bases). Germline V CDR1 and CDR2: SGHDN, FVKESK. Trimming left V 4 bases short and J 0 bases short, with 7 bases between. The CDR3 sequence is 13 residues long. The CDR3 DNA sequence: TGTGCCAGCAGCCGACAGGACTCCTACGAGCAGTACTTC. Protein sequence: CASSRQDSYEQYF.

This clonotype was picked up many times. The chain links TRBV20-1 to TRBJ2-1; D uncertain. Germline V gives CDR1 DFQATT, CDR2 SNEGSKA (reference sequence). The CDR3 is made up of 11 amino acids. V lost 6 bases and J 7 bases, leaving 10 bases between the germline ends. CDR3 amino acids: CSARMVNEQFF. The CDR3 nucleotides are TGCAGTGCCCGGATGGTGAATGAGCAGTTCTTC.

This clonotype was detected only a few times. The V gene is TRBV4-2, the J gene TRBJ2-1; the D is unclear. This CDR3 comprises 18 residues. The V gene's germline CDR1 is LGHNA and CDR2 YNFKEQ. V was trimmed by 0 bases and J by 0 bases, leaving 15 bases between them. The CDR3 protein is CASSQDPEGSLSYNEQFF. CDR3 DNA: TGTGCCAGCAGCCAAGATCCTGAAGGCAGCCTCTCCTACAATGAGCAGTTCTTC.

This clonotype has ten or more counts. CDR3 bases: TGTGCCAGCAGCTATGGGGGAGGGTCTGAAGCTTTCTTT. This codes for CASSYGGGSEAFF. The V and J genes are TRBV7-9 and TRBJ1-1, with D tentatively TRBD1 (5 bases). Trimming removed 4 bases at V and 6 bases at J, with 12 bases between. Germline V gene data show CDR1 as SEHNR and CDR2 as FQNEAQ (reference sequence). This CDR3 is built from 13 residues.

J is TRBJ2-1 and V is TRBV15, with 10 bases aligning to TRBD2. From germline, CDR1 is LNHNV and CDR2 YYDKDF (reference sequence). The CDR3 sequence is 16 residues long. Trimming cost V 6 bases and J 1 base; bases outside gene matches: 6. CDR3 DNA sequence: TGTGCCACCAGGCCGACTAGCGGGCCTTCCTACAATGAGCAGTTCTTC. Translation: CATRPTSGPSYNEQFF.

This clonotype was counted many times. The chain employs TRBV7-9 and TRBJ2-7; TRBD1 might be the D (5 bases). The germline CDR1 and CDR2 sequences are SEHNR and FQNEAQ (reference sequence). CDR3 length: 14 amino acids. Between the trimmed V and J ends, which lost 7 bases and 5 bases, there was a span of 18 bases. CDR3 nucleotide sequence: TGTGCCAGCACCCCAGGGCAGGTCGTCCACGAGCAGTACTTC. The encoded protein is CASTPGQVVHEQYF.